This T cell receptor beta chain was identified in a study of T cell repertoires in cytomegalovirus infection (dated by TCRdb to between 2019 and 2020). Regarding the research as a whole: The HLA type of each donor mattered for the analysis, because public TCR beta signatures pointed to carriage of CMV infection along with the matching HLA type.

Broader findings and caveats from the paper: In both this cohort and an independent cohort of over 350 donors, the cumulative frequency of public TCR beta family members distinguished carriers of CMV infection plus the relevant HLA type. In the ex vivo response, HLA-C-restricted CMV-specific TCR beta clonotypes were dominant, and in two of eight donors the single most frequent clonotype came from this HLA-C-restricted group.

V sheds 8 bases and J sheds 3 bases, leaving 16 bases between their ends. CDR1 and CDR2, looked up from the germline V gene, are MDHEN and SYDVKM. From the cysteine up to the phenylalanine, the CDR3 has a length of 15 residues. Just CDR3 DNA is preserved here, 45 bases in frame from base 1. Sequencer: Illumina HiSeq 1500. The public reads were quality trimmed at Q25 with fastp and then assembled into clones with MiXCR by TCRdb, keeping productive beta chains. Each CDR3 protein gets just one entry, which takes the most common genes and DNA from the rows behind it. For this sample there are fewer than 350,000 distinct CDR3 sequences; roughly 17% appear just once. The ten largest clones capture 12% of the sample. In this sample, this clonotype turned up many times. The target of this receptor is not known. Per-base qualities were not stored, and no clone one base away is much larger.

This receptor was identified in a human donor in good health (CMV status not recorded). Some clones in this sample may be carry-over from other donors' samples. The chain couples TRBV28 to TRBJ2-2; the D gene is perhaps TRBD2, from 6 matching bases. The material sequenced was PBMCs. The CDR3: CASATAEGHTGELFF. The nucleotide sequence reads as follows: TGTGCCAGCGCAACGGCGGAGGGCCACACCGGGGAGCTGTTTTTT.